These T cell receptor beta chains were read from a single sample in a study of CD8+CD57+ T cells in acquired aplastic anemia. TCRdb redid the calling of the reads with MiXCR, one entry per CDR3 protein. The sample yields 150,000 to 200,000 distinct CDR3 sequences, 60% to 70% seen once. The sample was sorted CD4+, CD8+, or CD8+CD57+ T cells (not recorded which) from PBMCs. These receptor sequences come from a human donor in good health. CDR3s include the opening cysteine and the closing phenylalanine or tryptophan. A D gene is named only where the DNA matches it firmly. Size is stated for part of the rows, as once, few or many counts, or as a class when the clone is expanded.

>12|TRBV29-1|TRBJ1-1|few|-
CSVVGAPGEAFF
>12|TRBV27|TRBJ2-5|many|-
CASSKSGETQYF
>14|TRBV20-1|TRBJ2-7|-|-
CSARGTEASYEQYF
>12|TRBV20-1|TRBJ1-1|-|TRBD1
CSAQQGDTEAFF
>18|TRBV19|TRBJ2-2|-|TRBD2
CASLPTSGLAGGPGELFF
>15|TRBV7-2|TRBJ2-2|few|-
CASTLHSPNTGELFF
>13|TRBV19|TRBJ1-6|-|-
CASSTPEGSPLHF
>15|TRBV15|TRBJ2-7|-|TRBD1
CATSRSDRVFGEQYF
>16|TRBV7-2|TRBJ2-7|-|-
CASSLGLVGLSYEQYF
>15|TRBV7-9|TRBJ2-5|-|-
CASSLEAWGQETQYF
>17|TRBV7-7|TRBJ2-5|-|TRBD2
CASSQRGLAGLGETQYF
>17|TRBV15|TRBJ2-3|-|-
CATSRERGAGGTDTQYF
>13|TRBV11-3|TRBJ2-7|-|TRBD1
CASSLGTGEVQYF